This TCR beta chain was sequenced for a study of cytomegalovirus exposure and HLA in healthy donors (TCRdb year 2017). In the study overall: According to an earlier analysis of a few hundred of the donors, about 180 million T cells yielded roughly 100 million unique TCR beta sequences and about 280 Gb of sequence data. About 280 gigabases of sequencing data and approximately 91 million unique TCR sequences made up an early release that covered several hundred HLA-typed donors. The genetic ancestry cluster associated with self-reported Caucasian donors included 81% of the approximately 410 genotyped donors. The study was designed to test whether signatures of past pathogen exposure could be identified by cataloging public T cell receptors. The study used immunosequencing to profile the T cell repertoires of around 600 subjects and linked those repertoires to cytomegalovirus serostatus. Along with the approximately 600-subject first cohort, a separate validation cohort of over a hundred different subjects was used. To predict cytomegalovirus infection status, the study brought together high-throughput TCR immunosequencing, statistical association of individual TCRs with disease status, and machine learning. In a later analysis, previously published TCR beta repertoires from 550 to 750 donors were re-analyzed and high-resolution HLA genotyping was added so that TCR occurrence patterns could be studied. Rather than using new phenotypic data, the later analysis identified candidate immune exposures from TCR beta sequences and from how often those sequences occurred across donors. To decide whether each TCR beta V gene segment behaved as functional or pseudogenic, an earlier analysis of approximately 600 of the donors relied on high-throughput TCR beta sequencing. Alongside the repertoire data, information on donor age, sex, ethnicity and CMV serostatus was compiled. In a later genetic analysis, genome-wide SNP genotypes for about three fifths of the 666 donors were used, and that subset was treated as a discovery cohort. All discovery cohort repertoires had been generated using a single sequencing platform. HLA typing covered class I and class II loci at four-digit resolution. The number of donors typed differed by locus, with about 629-630 for A, B, C, DRB1 and DQB1, 522 for DQA1, nearly 610 for DPA1, and around 460 for DPB1. A handful of DR-DQ haplotypes were handled as single units for association and clustering because linkage in the cohort was strong. Among 300 to 450 genotyped donors of the cohort, an average of 235,054 unique TCR beta nucleotide sequences were sequenced per donor, roughly 20% of them non-productive.

V loses 4 bases, J loses 3 bases, and the germline ends lie 9 bases apart. Taken from cysteine to phenylalanine, the CDR3 has 13 residues. The CDR3 DNA has 39 bases and is translated from base 1. The germline V gene gives CDR1 as MDHEN and CDR2 as SYDVKM. In total, approximately 700 healthy bone marrow donors made up the cohort. All cohort members were sampled while nominally healthy, although unrecorded immune exposures were likely present. The donor was CMV seronegative and was included in the group of under 450 seronegative cohort members. A peripheral blood sample was provided by each donor, and peripheral blood mononuclear cells were used for TCR beta sequencing. Genomic DNA extraction from the blood cell samples was performed with the Qiagen DNeasy Blood Extraction Kit. Points on this clone: Its antigen target is currently unknown. Base qualities are not provided; no much larger clone lies one nucleotide away.

Preparation of the library involved the immunoSEQ multiplex PCR assay. For the multiplex PCR, a mixture combining 60 forward primers for TCR Vbeta segments and 13 reverse primers for TCR Jbeta segments was used. The CDR3 region of rearranged TCR beta genes was amplified from genomic DNA by a multiplex PCR assay. The amplified TCR beta libraries were sequenced on the Illumina HiSeq System as 87-base-pair reads. The original pipeline was this. A later analysis counted tens of millions of unique TCR beta chains across the 550 to 800 repertoires, and around 9.9 million of these chains were shared by at least two donors. To remove PCR and sequencing errors, raw reads were error-corrected and collapsed into unique sequences using a nearest-neighbor algorithm that merged closely related sequences. V, D and J gene segments were assigned by aligning CDR3 sequences to IMGT reference sequences. For a sequence to be retained, a match of at least six nucleotides was required to both a V gene segment and a J gene segment. Rearrangements were called productive when the CDR3 lacked stop codons and stayed in frame with V and J; all others were non-productive. Following IMGT convention, CDR3 was defined as the stretch from the second conserved V-encoded cysteine up to the conserved J-encoded phenylalanine. The earlier analysis of about 560 of the donors excluded any sequence lacking an unambiguous match to a single V gene segment. In an earlier analysis of several hundred of the donors, V segments were called functional above 56.7% productive rearrangements and were called segregating when the between-donor standard deviation exceeded 5%. A statistical classification framework was built for diagnosing cytomegalovirus status from the catalog of TCR beta chain sequences. A later analysis assigned V and J genes by comparing TCR nucleotide sequences with IMGT/GENE-DB human TR gene sequences. The TCRdist pipeline was used in a later analysis to assign CDR3 sequences and most-parsimonious VDJ recombination scenarios. A later analysis defined each TCR beta chain by its CDR3 amino acid sequence plus V-gene family, and excluded reads lacking a unique V-gene family. In a later analysis, 450 to 600 highly shared, low-generation-probability nucleotide sequences were removed to address suspected cross-contamination and a sequencing artifact. A later analysis calculated a clonal expansion index for each public chain from normalized within-repertoire ranks of inferred template counts. In a later analysis, generation probabilities were computed with a VDJ recombination model fitted to out-of-frame rearrangements, and the resulting probabilities were checked against IGoR. A later analysis scored TCR-TCR, TCR-HLA and TCR-CMV co-occurrence with hypergeometric tests, applying a repertoire-size bias correction to TCR pairs. In a later analysis, false discovery rates were estimated by permuting HLA or CMV assignments 20 times. In a later analysis, co-occurring TCRs were grouped using DBSCAN, and TCRdist sequence similarity was added for clustering within HLA-allele-positive subsets. Repertoires with fewer than 30,000 or more than 120,000 public chains were left out of co-occurrence clustering, as were five repertoires with anomalous nucleotide sharing. Drawn from immuneACCESS, this table holds only the in-frame rearrangements with V and J called that TCRdb kept. Clones are partly lost; checked studies trace under half to an unresolved V gene and leave the rest unexplained. V and J calls and clone size follow that table, whereas D and trimming were derived from the DNA. A total of roughly 160,000 clones appear in this sample, around four fifths of them only once. The ten most abundant clones make up approximately 1.3% of the sample.

Paper-wide results and their limitations: Because the 87-base-pair reads could not distinguish some IMGT-functional V segments, including TRBV6-2 and TRBV6-3, those segments were excluded. Only TCR beta chains were sequenced in this cohort, and the absence of alpha or paired-chain data limited detectable features. In a later genetic analysis, a missense DCLRE1C variant was associated with V-gene and J-gene trimming of TCR beta chains, and the association was replicated in an independent cohort. Immune exposure information for the cohort was limited to CMV serostatus. A cluster of highly shared sequence variants was judged likely to represent a technical artifact of the sequencing pipeline. Most TCR sequences were seen in very few donors, while some public TCRs were found in many individuals. Compared with the approximately 670-donor mean, donors in an Asian-associated ancestry cluster had fewer N-insertions in productive TCRs, according to a later genetic analysis. Linkage disequilibrium might explain the correlated functional status among segregating V segments, but an unknown experimental factor could not be excluded. It was suggested by the authors that the approach could potentially be generalized to other disease states and immunological phenotypes. In a later analysis, several top co-occurrence clusters were reported to appear linked to parvovirus B19, influenza, CMV and Epstein-Barr virus. In an earlier analysis of fewer than 700 of the donors, most TCR beta V segments appeared in productive rearrangements about 87% or about 30% of the time, broadly matching IMGT annotations. In a later analysis, HLA-associated TCR beta chains were found to be more clonally expanded and to have lower generation probabilities than equally common non-associated chains. Cytomegalovirus status was reported to be diagnosed by the classifier with high specificity and sensitivity in both the original and validation cohorts. HLA typing was unavailable for some donors at each locus, so association tests used only the typed subset. A few of the identified cytomegalovirus-associated TCR beta chains were confirmed in vitro to be specific for cytomegalovirus antigens. The earlier analysis of approximately 560 of the donors excluded 15 to 20 rarely observed V segments, including chromosome 9 orphons, because counts were too low. A total of 164 TCR beta chains were listed by the study as associated with cytomegalovirus. A later analysis found that TCR association rates varied across HLA loci, with DRB1 alleles showing the most associated TCRs and HLA-C alleles the fewest. Roughly uniform sequencing depth across donors was assumed in presence/absence analyses, although this assumption may not hold. A further reported finding was that TCR beta sequences accurately predicted the HLA-A and HLA-B alleles for most subjects in the first cohort. A later analysis found that most CMV-associated TCR beta chains appeared HLA-restricted, with HLA associations seemingly driven largely by CMV exposure. At a false discovery rate of 0.05, a later analysis linked roughly 17,000 TCR beta sequences to specific HLA alleles. When HLA alleles, especially DR and DQ, strongly co-occurred, attributing TCR associations to individual alleles was difficult.

The source material was PBMCs. The TCR comes from a man aged 25 to 45 in good health and CMV-seronegative. The chain is made from TRBV28 and TRBJ1-2; TRBD1 is a weak D gene call, 6 bases matching. The CDR3 has the sequence CASSWGGHYGYTF. The DNA sequence follows: TGTGCCAGCAGTTGGGGGGGCCACTATGGCTACACCTTC.